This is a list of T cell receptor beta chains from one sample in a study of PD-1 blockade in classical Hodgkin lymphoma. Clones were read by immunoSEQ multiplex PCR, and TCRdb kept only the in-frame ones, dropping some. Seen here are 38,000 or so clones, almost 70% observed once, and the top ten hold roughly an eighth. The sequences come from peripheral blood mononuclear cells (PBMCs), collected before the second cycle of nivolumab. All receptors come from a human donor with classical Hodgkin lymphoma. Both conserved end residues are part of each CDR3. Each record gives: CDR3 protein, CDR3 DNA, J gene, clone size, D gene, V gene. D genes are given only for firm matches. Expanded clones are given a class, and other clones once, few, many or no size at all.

CDR3: CASSEALRGRVYEQYF; DNA: TGTGCCAGCAGTGAAGCGCTCCGGGGAAGGGTCTACGAGCAGTACTTC; J: TRBJ2-7; size: .; D: .; V: TRBV2
CDR3: CASTAVGEVGYTF; DNA: TGTGCCAGCACCGCGGTCGGGGAGGTTGGCTACACCTTC; J: TRBJ1-2; size: .; D: .; V: TRBV7-9
CDR3: CASTVSGETQYF; DNA: TGTGCCAGCACCGTTAGCGGAGAGACCCAGTACTTC; J: TRBJ2-5; size: .; D: .; V: TRBV2
CDR3: CASSPGARGPRTEAFF; DNA: TGTGCCAGCAGCCCCGGCGCCAGGGGACCGCGGACTGAAGCTTTCTTT; J: TRBJ1-1; size: few; D: .; V: TRBV11-2
CDR3: CASSPYPDPTWDTIYF; DNA: TGTGCCAGCAGCCCATACCCCGACCCAACCTGGGACACCATATATTTT; J: TRBJ1-3; size: .; D: .; V: TRBV7-9
CDR3: CASSLDAGEGKELFF; DNA: TGTGCCAGCAGCTTAGACGCGGGGGAGGGGAAGGAGCTGTTTTTT; J: TRBJ2-2; size: once; D: TRBD2; V: TRBV11-3
CDR3: CASSLAFTRAGELFF; DNA: TGTGCCAGCAGCTTAGCGTTTACTAGAGCCGGGGAGCTGTTTTTT; J: TRBJ2-2; size: .; D: .; V: TRBV7-2
CDR3: CASSSQTNRGNYEQYF; DNA: TGTGCCAGCAGCTCACAAACTAACAGGGGAAACTACGAGCAGTACTTC; J: TRBJ2-7; size: .; D: TRBD1; V: TRBV2
CDR3: CASSLAGWGYTF; DNA: TGCGCCAGCAGCTTGGCCGGTTGGGGCTACACCTTC; J: TRBJ1-2; size: once; D: .; V: TRBV5-1
CDR3: CASSLVTAGGTEAFF; DNA: TGCGCCAGCAGCTTGGTGACAGCGGGAGGCACTGAAGCTTTCTTT; J: TRBJ1-1; size: .; D: .; V: TRBV5-1
CDR3: CASSRDRGRGPQHF; DNA: TGTGCCAGCAGTCGGGACAGGGGGCGGGGGCCCCAGCATTTT; J: TRBJ1-5; size: .; D: TRBD1; V: TRBV6-5
CDR3: CASSYFRQNTGELFF; DNA: TGTGCCAGCAGTTACTTCCGGCAGAACACCGGGGAGCTGTTTTTT; J: TRBJ2-2; size: .; D: .; V: TRBV6-5
CDR3: CASNPGGTITLHTQYF; DNA: TGTGCCAGCAACCCCGGCGGGACTATAACCCTCCATACGCAGTATTTT; J: TRBJ2-3; size: .; D: TRBD2; V: TRBV7-9
CDR3: CAISGTGAGNSPLHF; DNA: TGTGCCATCAGTGGGACAGGCGCCGGTAATTCACCCCTCCACTTT; J: TRBJ1-6; size: .; D: TRBD1; V: TRBV10-3
CDR3: CASSQVDLRSSYYGYTF; DNA: TGTGCCAGCAGCCAAGTAGACCTAAGGAGTTCATACTATGGCTACACCTTC; J: TRBJ1-2; size: .; D: .; V: TRBV14
CDR3: CASSPGHLSSGANVLTF; DNA: TGTGCCAGCAGCCCCGGACACCTTAGCTCTGGGGCCAACGTCCTGACTTTC; J: TRBJ2-6; size: .; D: .; V: TRBV7-2
CDR3: CASSWGTGPPNSPLHF; DNA: TGTGCCAGCAGCTGGGGGACAGGCCCACCCAACTCACCCCTCCACTTT; J: TRBJ1-6; size: .; D: TRBD1; V: TRBV4-2
CDR3: CASSISRRKETQYF; DNA: TGTGCCAGTAGTATAAGCAGGAGAAAAGAGACCCAGTACTTC; J: TRBJ2-5; size: .; D: .; V: TRBV19
CDR3: CASSLVGGRYNEQFF; DNA: TGTGCCAGCAGCTTGGTTGGGGGTCGGTACAATGAGCAGTTCTTC; J: TRBJ2-1; size: .; D: .; V: TRBV5-4
CDR3: CASSVGERVYEQYF; DNA: TGTGCCAGCAGCGTGGGCGAGCGGGTCTACGAGCAGTACTTC; J: TRBJ2-7; size: .; D: .; V: TRBV9
CDR3: CASSPLGLAGDTDTQYF; DNA: TGTGCCAGCAGCCCCCTTGGACTAGCGGGAGACACAGATACGCAGTATTTT; J: TRBJ2-3; size: .; D: TRBD2; V: TRBV9
CDR3: CASSYSIYGGQETQYF; DNA: TGTGCCAGCAGTTACTCGATTTACGGCGGCCAAGAGACCCAGTACTTC; J: TRBJ2-5; size: .; D: .; V: TRBV6-5
CDR3: CASSLRGRDGETQYF; DNA: TGTGCCAGCAGCTTAAGGGGGCGGGATGGAGAGACCCAGTACTTC; J: TRBJ2-5; size: .; D: .; V: TRBV7-9
CDR3: CASSLNRVAKLFF; DNA: TGTGCCAGCAGTTTAAATCGGGTTGCAAAACTGTTTTTT; J: TRBJ1-4; size: few; D: .; V: TRBV27
CDR3: CASRDGYNEQFF; DNA: TGTGCCAGCCGGGACGGATACAATGAGCAGTTCTTC; J: TRBJ2-1; size: .; D: .; V: TRBV27
CDR3: CASSLVGGPWYEQYF; DNA: TGCGCCAGCAGCTTGGTGGGGGGCCCTTGGTACGAGCAGTACTTC; J: TRBJ2-7; size: .; D: .; V: TRBV5-1
CDR3: CASSSWTGLLNTGELFF; DNA: TGTGCCAGCAGCTCTTGGACAGGCTTACTGAACACCGGGGAGCTGTTTTTT; J: TRBJ2-2; size: few; D: TRBD1; V: TRBV7-3
CDR3: CASSLNNSPLHF; DNA: TGTGCCAGCAGCTTAAACAATTCACCCCTCCACTTT; J: TRBJ1-6; size: medium-sized; D: .; V: TRBV7-8
CDR3: CAISPVGNTEAFF; DNA: TGTGCCATCAGTCCGGTTGGGAACACTGAAGCTTTCTTT; J: TRBJ1-1; size: few; D: .; V: TRBV10-3
CDR3: CASKGYNQPQHF; DNA: TGTGCCAGCAAGGGATACAATCAGCCCCAGCATTTT; J: TRBJ1-5; size: .; D: .; V: TRBV27
CDR3: CASSERQHTGELFF; DNA: TGTGCCAGCAGCGAGAGACAGCACACCGGGGAGCTGTTTTTT; J: TRBJ2-2; size: .; D: .; V: TRBV9
CDR3: CASSFGTVNEKLFF; DNA: TGCGCCAGCAGCTTCGGGACGGTAAATGAAAAACTGTTTTTT; J: TRBJ1-4; size: few; D: .; V: TRBV5-1
CDR3: CASSFTGTGTNQPQHF; DNA: TGTGCCAGCAGCTTTACCGGGACAGGAACAAATCAGCCCCAGCATTTT; J: TRBJ1-5; size: .; D: TRBD1; V: TRBV5-8
CDR3: CASSVVGTDTQYF; DNA: TGTGCCAGCAGCGTAGTCGGCACAGATACGCAGTATTTT; J: TRBJ2-3; size: .; D: .; V: TRBV9
CDR3: CASSQTQRTYGYTF; DNA: TGTGCCAGCAGCCAAACGCAGAGAACTTATGGCTACACCTTC; J: TRBJ1-2; size: .; D: .; V: TRBV4-2
CDR3: CASSDTGDYSGANVLTF; DNA: TGTGCCAGCAGTGATACAGGGGACTACTCTGGGGCCAACGTCCTGACTTTC; J: TRBJ2-6; size: .; D: .; V: TRBV2
CDR3: CAIGWIYEQYF; DNA: TGTGCCATCGGCTGGATCTACGAGCAGTACTTC; J: TRBJ2-7; size: .; D: .; V: TRBV10-3
CDR3: CASSPSLGTDTQYF; DNA: TGTGCCAGCTCACCTTCGTTAGGCACAGATACGCAGTATTTT; J: TRBJ2-3; size: .; D: .; V: TRBV18
CDR3: CATSGTSGSTDNEQFF; DNA: TGTGCCACCTCAGGGACTAGCGGGTCCACCGACAATGAGCAGTTCTTC; J: TRBJ2-1; size: .; D: TRBD2; V: TRBV10-3
CDR3: CASSRDRGSYNSPLHF; DNA: TGTGCCAGCAGCCGGGACAGGGGGTCCTATAATTCACCCCTCCACTTT; J: TRBJ1-6; size: .; D: TRBD1; V: TRBV5-5
CDR3: CASSHTGWTEAFF; DNA: TGTGCCAGCAGCCATACAGGGTGGACTGAAGCTTTCTTT; J: TRBJ1-1; size: .; D: .; V: TRBV9
CDR3: CASSAGIYEQYF; DNA: TGTGCCAGCAGCGCCGGGATTTACGAGCAGTACTTC; J: TRBJ2-7; size: .; D: .; V: TRBV5-6
CDR3: CSATGNTEAFF; DNA: TGCAGCGCAACGGGGAACACTGAAGCTTTCTTT; J: TRBJ1-1; size: .; D: .; V: TRBV29-1
CDR3: CASSPDMGYEQYF; DNA: TGTGCCAGCTCACCGGACATGGGATACGAGCAGTACTTC; J: TRBJ2-7; size: .; D: .; V: TRBV18
CDR3: CASSWSVASSYEQYF; DNA: TGTGCCAGCAGTTGGAGTGTAGCCAGCTCCTACGAGCAGTACTTC; J: TRBJ2-7; size: .; D: .; V: TRBV27
CDR3: CASSSGQDWETQYF; DNA: TGCGCCAGCAGCTCGGGACAGGATTGGGAGACCCAGTACTTC; J: TRBJ2-5; size: few; D: TRBD1; V: TRBV5-1
CDR3: CASSAGGAAGNTIYF; DNA: TGTGCCAGCAGCGCAGGGGGCGCGGCTGGAAACACCATATATTTT; J: TRBJ1-3; size: once; D: TRBD1; V: TRBV9
CDR3: CAWTAGSSSGANVLTF; DNA: TGTGCCTGGACTGCAGGCTCTTCGTCTGGGGCCAACGTCCTGACTTTC; J: TRBJ2-6; size: .; D: .; V: TRBV30
CDR3: CASSQVGTGRLEGYGYTF; DNA: TGTGCCAGCAGCCAAGTGGGGACAGGGCGGTTGGAGGGTTATGGCTACACCTTC; J: TRBJ1-2; size: many; D: TRBD1; V: TRBV4-2
CDR3: CASSPQGFGELFF; DNA: TGTGCCAGCAGCCCTCAGGGCTTCGGGGAGCTGTTTTTT; J: TRBJ2-2; size: .; D: .; V: TRBV16
CDR3: CASSGGYSSYNEQFF; DNA: TGCGCCAGCAGCGGGGGCTACAGCTCCTACAATGAGCAGTTCTTC; J: TRBJ2-1; size: .; D: .; V: TRBV5-1
CDR3: CASSVAPSSDTQYF; DNA: TGTGCCAGCAGCGTAGCCCCGTCCAGCGATACGCAGTATTTT; J: TRBJ2-3; size: .; D: .; V: TRBV9
CDR3: CASSAGANTEAFF; DNA: TGTGCCAGCTCCGCCGGGGCGAACACTGAAGCTTTCTTT; J: TRBJ1-1; size: .; D: .; V: TRBV18